Below are 6 T cell receptor beta chains sequenced from a single sample in a study of shared clonotypes between healthy human individuals. Assay used: immunoSEQ multiplex PCR; TCRdb lists only in-frame clones, some missing. The sample lists more than 550,000 clones; about 92% were seen once. The sample consisted of memory CD8+ T cells from PBMCs. Subset in this sample: CD45RO+ cells pooled with CCR7-negative TemRA cells. Receptor source: a man aged 18 to 30 in good health. Some clones in this sample may be carry-over from other donors' samples.

The chain combines TRBV2 with TRBJ2-3, with a weak D call TRBD2 (6 bases). The germline CDR1 and CDR2 sequences are SNHLY and FYNNEI. The CDR3 consists of 15 residues. The V and J ends lost 2 bases and 0 bases respectively, with 9 bases between them. As DNA, the CDR3 is TGTGCCAGCAGTGAATCTAGCGCCAGCACAGATACGCAGTATTTT. Residues: CASSESSASTDTQYF.

Here the CDR3 reads CASSLAPPSEKLFF. As DNA, the CDR3 is TGTGCCAGCAGCTTAGCCCCGCCGTCGGAAAAACTGTTTTTT. This sequence joins TRBV7-9 and TRBJ1-4; the D is unclear. The CDR3 covers 14 residues. Germline loops: CDR1 SEHNR, CDR2 FQNEAQ (reference sequence). Trimming took 0 bases from V and 8 from J, leaving 10 bases between them.

The chain links TRBV28 to TRBJ2-1; tentatively, D is TRBD1 or TRBD2 (5 bases each). Trimming pared 6 bases from V and 7 bases from J, leaving 22 bases between. In germline, CDR1 is MDHEN, CDR2 SYDVKM. The CDR3 runs 16 residues. CDR3 in amino acids: CASRSWTGGSRNEQFF. CDR3 nucleotide sequence: TGTGCCAGCAGATCTTGGACTGGGGGTTCAAGGAATGAGCAGTTCTTC. The full variable domain, with the rest looked up from reference TRBV28 and TRBJ2-1, is DVKVTQSSRYLVKRTGEKVFLECVQDMDHENMFWYRQDPGLGLRLIYFSYDVKMKEKGDIPEGYSVSREKKERFSLILESASTNQTSMYLCASRSWTGGSRNEQFFGPGTRLTVL.

This chain uses TRBV13 with TRBJ2-7; 8 nucleotides align to TRBD2. The CDR3 is made up of 14 amino acids. The trim removed 0 bases at V and 6 bases at J, leaving 4 bases unmatched. The germline V gene has CDR1 PRHDT and CDR2 FYEKMQ (reference sequence). CDR3 nucleotide sequence: TGTGCCAGCAGCTTAGGGCTAGCGGGTCTCGAGCAGTACTTC. This translates into CASSLGLAGLEQYF.

In this sample, this clone turned up once. V usage is TRBV15 and J usage is TRBJ2-2, with unresolved D. CDR3 length: 15 amino acids. V was shortened by 3 bases and J by 0 bases, with 8 bases between the two germline ends. Germline-derived CDR1 and CDR2 are LNHNV and YYDKDF (reference sequence). CDR3 sequence (DNA): TGTGCCACCAGCAGGCAGATCACGAACACCGGGGAGCTGTTTTTT. Translating it yields CATSRQITNTGELFF.

The chain recombines TRBV7-9 with TRBJ2-7; D gene ambiguous. In germline, CDR1 is SEHNR, CDR2 FQNEAQ (reference sequence). The V gene lost 3 bases and the J gene lost 7 bases, with 7 bases spanning the gap. There are 11 residues in the CDR3. Here the CDR3 DNA reads TGTGCCAGCAGCTTCCTGGGGGAGCAGTACTTC. Its protein is CASSFLGEQYF.